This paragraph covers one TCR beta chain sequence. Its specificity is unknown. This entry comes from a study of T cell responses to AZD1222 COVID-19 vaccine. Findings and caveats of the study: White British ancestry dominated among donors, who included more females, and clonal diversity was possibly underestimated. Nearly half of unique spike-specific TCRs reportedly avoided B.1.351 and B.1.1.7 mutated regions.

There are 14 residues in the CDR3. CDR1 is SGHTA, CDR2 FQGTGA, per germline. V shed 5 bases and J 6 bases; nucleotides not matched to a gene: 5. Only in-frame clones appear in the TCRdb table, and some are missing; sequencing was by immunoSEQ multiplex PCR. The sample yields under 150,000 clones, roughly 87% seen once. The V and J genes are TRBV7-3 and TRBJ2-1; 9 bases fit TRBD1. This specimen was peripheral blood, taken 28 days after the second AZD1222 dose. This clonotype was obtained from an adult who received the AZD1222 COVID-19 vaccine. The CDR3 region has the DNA TGTGCCAGCAGCCACCGGGACAGGGTCAATGAGCAGTTCTTC. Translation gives CASSHRDRVNEQFF.